These 23 T cell receptor beta chains share one sample of origin, sequenced in a study of cytomegalovirus exposure and HLA in healthy donors (dated by TCRdb to about 2017). Library preparation employed the immunoSEQ multiplex PCR assay. For the multiplex PCR, a mixture combining 60 forward primers for TCR Vbeta segments and 13 reverse primers for TCR Jbeta segments was used. Held by TCRdb, this immuneACCESS table contains in-frame sequences only and omits some clones. Under half of the omission traces to an unresolved V gene where checked; the cause of the rest is unknown. Here the sample has more than 110,000 clones; 70% occur a single time. 1.6% of the sample is taken by the ten largest. Sequenced input: PBMCs. These receptors all stem from a young woman in good health and CMV-seronegative.

The V and J genes are TRBV5-1 and TRBJ2-7; no clear D gene. This CDR3 comprises 13 residues. With 2 bases removed from V and 3 bases from J, the gap between germline ends came to 9 bases. Germline-derived CDR1 and CDR2 are SGHRS and YFSETQ. For the CDR3, the DNA is TGCGCCAGCAGCTTTGACCGACTCTACGAGCAGTACTTC. It encodes CASSFDRLYEQYF.

The chain carries TRBV6-5 and TRBJ2-7; 8 bases line up with TRBD1. V lost 5 bases, J lost 2 bases, and 5 bases stayed unmatched. CDR3 length: 14 residues. The germline V gene has CDR1 MNHEY and CDR2 SVGAGI. Here the CDR3 reads CASSKGQAPYEQYF. CDR3 bases: TGTGCCAGCAGTAAGGGACAGGCCCCCTACGAGCAGTACTTC.

This clone has a count of ten or more. The gene calls are TRBV6-4 and TRBJ2-3; D perhaps matches TRBD2 (6 bases). The CDR3 spans 15 residues. Germline V lookup: CDR1 MRHNA, CDR2 SNTAGT. Trimming removed 4 bases at V and 4 bases at J, with 15 bases between. The CDR3 sequence: CASSVVGGEADTQYF. DNA of the CDR3: TGTGCCAGCAGTGTCGTTGGAGGGGAGGCAGATACGCAGTATTTT.

The rearrangement links TRBV7-9 to TRBJ2-7; D unresolved. Trimming stripped 4 bases from V and 3 bases from J, with 10 bases between. The V gene's germline CDR1 is SEHNR and CDR2 FQNEAQ (reference sequence). The CDR3 is 13 residues long. CDR3 nucleotides: TGTGCCAGCAGCTCCCCATTTAGCTACGAGCAGTACTTC. Translated: CASSSPFSYEQYF.

The chain recombines TRBV6-5 with TRBJ1-2, with unresolved D. Per the germline V gene, CDR1 is MNHEY and CDR2 is SVGAGI. The CDR3 loop spans 13 amino acids. Trimming shortened V by 5 bases and J by 8 bases, and 15 bases separated the two germline ends. The CDR3 DNA follows: TGTGCCAGCAGTACCCAGGAGGGAGCGGGCTACACCTTC. It is translated as CASSTQEGAGYTF.

This clone has just a few counts. This chain links TRBV18 with TRBJ2-1, with 14 bases aligning to TRBD2. CDR1 KGHSH and CDR2 LQKENI come from the germline V gene. With 6 bases clipped from V and 9 bases from J, the junction kept 13 bases outside the gene matches. The CDR3 runs 17 residues. The CDR3: CASSPGTSGSGWAEQFF. The CDR3 coding sequence is TGTGCCAGCTCTCCAGGGACTAGCGGGAGTGGTTGGGCTGAGCAGTTCTTC.

The rearrangement uses TRBV7-3 and TRBJ2-3, with a tentative D call TRBD1 (6 bases). Per germline, CDR1 SGHTA and CDR2 FQGTGA. V was clipped by 5 bases and J by 10 bases, with 16 bases between them. There are 13 residues in the CDR3. The chain's CDR3 is CASSLDSFLPQYF. Written as DNA, the CDR3 is TGTGCCAGCAGCCTGGACAGCTTCCTACCGCAGTATTTT.

This clone was detected only once. This chain connects TRBV5-1 to TRBJ1-4, with TRBD1 matching 7 bases. The CDR3 loop spans 15 amino acids. V shed 0 bases, J shed 7 bases, and the junction held 6 bases outside the gene matches. In germline, CDR1 is SGHRS, CDR2 YFSETQ. CDR3 coding DNA: TGCGCCAGCAGCTTGGCAGGGGGTTCGGGTGAAAAACTGTTTTTT. The encoded protein is CASSLAGGSGEKLFF.

The chain links TRBV5-4 to TRBJ2-5, with D possibly TRBD2 on 6 matching bases. Germline V lookup: CDR1 SGHNT, CDR2 YYREEE (reference sequence). CDR3 length equals 14 residues. The ends were cut back, 0 bases at V and 2 bases at J, with 8 bases in the middle. This chain's CDR3 is CASSLEGGQETQYF. For the CDR3, the DNA is TGTGCCAGCAGCTTGGAAGGAGGGCAAGAGACCCAGTACTTC.

This chain connects TRBV5-1 to TRBJ2-2; 12 nucleotides match TRBD2. Germline V gives CDR1 SGHRS, CDR2 YFSETQ. The CDR3 has 15 residues. V lost 0 bases, J lost 6 bases, and 0 bases stayed unmatched. CDR3 DNA sequence: TGCGCCAGCAGCTTGGGACTAGCGGGGGCCGGGGAGCTGTTTTTT. Translated, it gives CASSLGLAGAGELFF.

J is TRBJ2-3 and V is TRBV7-2; 9 positions agree with TRBD1. CDR3 size: 14 residues. V dropped 1 base and J dropped 6; count of bases not matched to a gene: 2. The germline CDR1 and CDR2 sequences are SGHTA and FQGNSA. CDR3 amino acids: CASSLDRGRDTQYF. The CDR3 DNA is TGTGCCAGCAGCTTAGACAGGGGGCGCGATACGCAGTATTTT.

The chain links TRBV4-1 to TRBJ1-4; 7 bases line up with TRBD1. This CDR3 has 15 amino acids. Trimming removed 0 bases from V and 13 bases from J; junction bases left unmatched: 11. In germline, CDR1 is MGHRA, CDR2 YSYEKL. The CDR3 region has the DNA TGCGCCAGCAGCCAAGACCCAGGGGGGCCCAGTACACTGTTTTTT. It is translated as CASSQDPGGPSTLFF.

The J gene is TRBJ1-1, the V gene TRBV7-2; the match to TRBD1 covers 7 bases. The ends lost 0 bases at V and 6 bases at J; junction bases unmatched: 4. This CDR3 is 14 amino acids long. Germline assignment: CDR1 SGHTA and CDR2 FQGNSA. The chain's CDR3 is CASSLASTGAEAFF. The CDR3 DNA is TGTGCCAGCAGCTTAGCGAGCACAGGGGCTGAAGCTTTCTTT.

This sequence joins TRBV5-1 and TRBJ2-1, with D tentatively TRBD2 (6 bases). Germline CDR1 reads SGHRS; CDR2 reads YFSETQ. CDR3 length equals 16 residues. The germline V and J ends were trimmed by 0 bases and 8 bases, with 18 bases remaining between them. DNA for the CDR3: TGCGCCAGCAGCTTGGAGCCTAGCGTCGGAGGTCATGAGCAGTTCTTC. Translating it yields CASSLEPSVGGHEQFF.

This chain uses TRBV6-1 with TRBJ2-3, with 9 positions matching TRBD2. Germline trimming cut 6 bases from V and 3 bases from J; bases unmatched to any gene: 4. CDR3 size: 14 residues. Germline assignment: CDR1 MNHNS and CDR2 SASEGT. CDR3 loop: CASRATSGTDTQYF. The CDR3 DNA reads as TGTGCCAGCAGAGCGACTAGCGGAACAGATACGCAGTATTTT.

The chain carries TRBV5-6 and TRBJ2-3, with TRBD2 as a possible D gene (6 bases). CDR3 length: 15 residues. CDR1 and CDR2 (germline): SGHDT, YYEEEE. V shed 1 base and J shed 0 bases, with 9 bases lying between them. This CDR3 is CASSLRTTSTDTQYF. In DNA form, the CDR3 reads TGTGCCAGCAGCTTGAGGACTACTAGCACAGATACGCAGTATTTT. The full variable domain, rest sourced from reference TRBV5-6 and TRBJ2-3, is DAGVTQSPTHLIKTRGQQVTLRCSPKSGHDTVSWYQQALGQGPQFIFQYYEEEERQRGNFPDRFSGHQFPNYSSELNVNALLLGDSALYLCASSLRTTSTDTQYFGPGTRLTVL.

The table lists this clone with a few counts. A read error may account for a junction end that differs from germline. The genes are TRBV28 and TRBJ1-1, with 7 bases identical to TRBD1. Germline CDR1 reads MDHEN; CDR2 reads SYDVKM. CDR3 length: 11 residues. The CDR3 here is CASSTGQDSLF. DNA for the CDR3: TGTGCCAGCAGTACTGGACAGGACTCTCTCTTT.

The chain carries TRBV18 and TRBJ1-2; maybe TRBD1 (5 bases). V was shortened by 2 bases and J by 4 bases, with 17 bases between the two germline ends. The V gene's germline CDR1 is KGHSH and CDR2 LQKENI. The CDR3 has 16 amino acids. The CDR3: CASSPYGSGTSYGYTF. The CDR3 coding sequence is TGTGCCAGCTCACCATACGGGTCAGGGACTTCCTATGGCTACACCTTC.

The rearrangement joins TRBV27 to TRBJ2-3; D gene ambiguous. Germline V gene lookup returns CDR1 MNHEY and CDR2 SMNVEV (reference sequence). Trimming shortened V by 6 bases and J by 4 bases, and 11 bases separated the two germline ends. The CDR3 runs 13 residues. CDR3 sequence (DNA): TGTGCCAGCAGCTGGCTGGGCGCAGATACGCAGTATTTT. It is translated as CASSWLGADTQYF.

V is TRBV5-1 and J is TRBJ1-1; D remains ambiguous. The germline V gene has CDR1 SGHRS and CDR2 YFSETQ. This CDR3 is built from 13 residues. V was cut by 4 bases and J by 4 bases, with 11 bases left in between. The CDR3, as DNA: TGCGCCAGCAGCCTTCCCCGGGGCACTGAAGCTTTCTTT. Translated, it gives CASSLPRGTEAFF.

V and J are TRBV19 and TRBJ1-5; a possible D gene is TRBD1 (6 bases). The V end lost 11 bases, the J end lost 1 base, and 12 bases lay between the germline ends. The germline CDR1 and CDR2 sequences are LNHDA and SQIVND (reference sequence). The CDR3 is 13 residues long. DNA for the CDR3: TGTGCCGGCGGACAGCAAAGCAATCAGCCCCAGCATTTT. It specifies CAGGQQSNQPQHF.

The chain couples TRBV21-1 to TRBJ1-1; TRBD1, as called in the table, went unchecked against the DNA. TRBV21-1 is noted as a pseudogene. The CDR3 contains 15 residues. This chain's CDR3 is CASSKRDRVHTEAFF. The CDR3 DNA sequence: TGTGCCAGCAGCAAGCGGGACAGGGTCCACACTGAAGCTTTCTTT.

The chain is built from TRBV28 and TRBJ1-2, with 9 bases aligning to TRBD1. Trimming at V came to 4 bases and at J to 4 bases, leaving 10 bases not matched to a gene. The CDR3 contains 16 residues. The V gene's germline CDR1 is MDHEN and CDR2 SYDVKM. The CDR3 nucleotides are TGTGCCAGCAGTTCTGGGACAGGGAATTACGGCTATGGCTACACCTTC. Translation gives CASSSGTGNYGYGYTF.